Each of the 29 T cell receptor beta chains below was sequenced from the same sample in a study of vaccination and CD4 T cells after COVID-19. At the Johns Hopkins FTIC core, DNA taken from cultured CD4+ T cells was sequenced by way of the Oncomine TCR Beta short-read assay. A single record per CDR3 protein comes from TCRdb applying MiXCR to the PCR reads. The sample includes more than 15,000 distinct CDR3 sequences, about 55% seen only once; the top ten take just over 9%. Specified treatment: approximately 10-day PBMC culture with coronavirus spike peptide pools or control peptides (ViraFEST assay). No antigen has been identified for these receptors. Material for sequencing was CD4+ T cells from blood, cultured in vitro. These receptor sequences come from a human donor who had recovered from COVID-19.

The rearrangement uses TRBV7-3 and TRBJ2-2; 9 positions match TRBD2. The CDR3 totals 17 residues. CDR1 is SGHTA and CDR2 is FQGTGA in the germline V gene. V shed 1 base and J 6 bases; nucleotides not matched to a gene: 9. CDR3 nucleotides: TGTGCCAGCAGCTTAATGACGCGGGAGGGCAGTTCCGGGGAGCTGTTTTTT. Translated: CASSLMTREGSSGELFF.

V usage is TRBV7-6 and J usage is TRBJ2-7, with TRBD2 matching over 8 bases. In germline, CDR1 is SGHVS, CDR2 FNYEAQ. V was clipped by 0 bases and J by 6 bases; unmatched bases: 10. The CDR3 is made up of 16 amino acids. Here the CDR3 DNA reads TGTGCCAGCAGCTTAGCGCCTAGCGGGTTCTCGAGCGAGCAGTACTTC. Its translation is CASSLAPSGFSSEQYF.

This chain uses TRBV20-1 with TRBJ2-1; weak D call: TRBD2 (6 bases). The V gene lost 3 bases and the J gene lost 4 bases, with 13 bases spanning the gap. Germline lookup yields CDR1 DFQATT and CDR2 SNEGSKA (reference sequence). The CDR3 is made up of 14 amino acids. The CDR3 reads CSASPAGPYNEQFF. CDR3 DNA: TGCAGTGCTAGCCCGGCGGGACCATACAATGAGCAGTTCTTC.

V is TRBV2 and J is TRBJ2-1; D remains ambiguous. The CDR3 totals 13 residues. Trimming pared 7 bases from V and 7 bases from J, leaving 14 bases between. The V gene's germline CDR1 is SNHLY and CDR2 FYNNEI. CDR3 sequence (DNA): TGTGCCAGCAAGATGGGTTTTAGGAATGAGCAGTTCTTC. Translating gives CASKMGFRNEQFF.

The chain joins TRBV2 to TRBJ1-4, with D possibly TRBD1 on 6 matching bases. The germline V and J ends were trimmed by 7 bases and 0 bases, with 9 bases remaining between them. Germline CDR1 reads SNHLY; CDR2 reads FYNNEI. The CDR3 has 14 residues. CDR3 protein: CASKGTTTNEKLFF. The CDR3 DNA is TGTGCCAGCAAAGGGACAACAACTAATGAAAAACTGTTTTTT.

The genes are TRBV18 and TRBJ2-5; possibly TRBD1 for D (6 bases). This CDR3 is built from 13 residues. The V and J ends lost 3 bases and 4 bases respectively, with 9 bases between them. The germline gives CDR1 KGHSH, CDR2 LQKENI. CDR3: CASSPRQVETQYF. The CDR3, as DNA: TGTGCCAGCTCACCGCGACAGGTAGAGACCCAGTACTTC.

The chain combines TRBV6-4 with TRBJ1-2, with 8 bases that match TRBD1. V shed 3 bases and J 6 bases; nucleotides not matched to a gene: 3. CDR1 is MRHNA and CDR2 is SNTAGT in the germline V gene. CDR3 size: 13 residues. The CDR3 loop reads CASSEGQGNGYTF. The CDR3 nucleotides read TGTGCCAGCAGTGAAGGACAGGGTAATGGCTACACCTTC.

This clonotype appeared a few times. V and J are TRBV29-1 and TRBJ1-2; D unclear. This CDR3 region has 11 residues. Germline loops: CDR1 SQVTM, CDR2 ANQGSEA. Trimming removed 4 bases at V and 2 bases at J, with 5 bases between. This CDR3 is CSVGQNYGYTF. Here the CDR3 DNA reads TGCAGCGTTGGGCAGAACTATGGCTACACCTTC.

The chain links TRBV7-8 to TRBJ1-2; 8 positions agree with TRBD1. Germline loops: CDR1 SGHVS, CDR2 FQNEAQ. The CDR3 runs to 15 residues. Losses at the gene ends were 5 bases for V and 0 bases for J; bases not matched to a gene: 5. CDR3 residues: CASSRQGSANYGYTF. The CDR3 nucleotides are TGTGCCAGCAGCCGACAGGGGTCTGCTAACTATGGCTACACCTTC.

The chain links TRBV18 to TRBJ1-4; D possibly corresponds to TRBD1 (6 bases). CDR1 KGHSH and CDR2 LQKENI come from the germline V gene. This CDR3 comprises 16 residues. Trimming removed 3 bases at V and 5 bases at J, with 16 bases between. The CDR3 here is CASSPMDRDKNEKLFF. CDR3 nucleotides: TGTGCCAGCTCACCGATGGACAGAGATAAGAATGAAAAACTGTTTTTT.

The chain couples TRBV7-2 to TRBJ2-3, with 11 nucleotides matching TRBD2. Per germline, CDR1 SGHTA and CDR2 FQGNSA. V gave up 5 bases and J gave up 4 bases; unmatched junction bases: 11. CDR3 length: 17 amino acids. CDR3 sequence (DNA): TGTGCCAGCAGCCCCCTCCCCTTAGCGGGAGGGGCAGATACGCAGTATTTT. It is translated as CASSPLPLAGGADTQYF.

The V and J genes are TRBV10-3 and TRBJ2-1, with 9 nucleotides matching TRBD2. Unmatched junction bases numbered 4, after V lost 6 bases and J lost 7 bases. The CDR3 totals 13 residues. The germline V gene has CDR1 ENHRY and CDR2 SYGVKD. The CDR3 sequence is CAIRVAGENEQFF. Here the CDR3 DNA reads TGTGCCATCAGAGTAGCGGGAGAAAATGAGCAGTTCTTC.

The V gene is TRBV5-1, the J gene TRBJ2-5; 9 bases are shared with TRBD2. The CDR3 has 16 amino acids. Trimming took 1 base from V and 5 from J; bases not matched to a gene: 9. From germline, CDR1 is SGHRS and CDR2 YFSETQ. The CDR3 region has the DNA TGCGCCAGCAGCTTGCAGGCTAGCGGGGCCCATGAGACCCAGTACTTC. The encoded protein is CASSLQASGAHETQYF.

The chain combines TRBV24-1 with TRBJ2-1; D is perhaps TRBD1 or TRBD2 (5 bases each). The CDR3 totals 16 residues. V was shortened by 3 bases and J by 6 bases, with 17 bases between the two germline ends. Germline V gene sequence: CDR1 KGHDR, CDR2 SFDVKD. The CDR3: CATSDASLRGSNEQFF. The CDR3 DNA reads TGTGCCACCAGTGATGCCTCGCTGAGGGGTTCCAATGAGCAGTTCTTC.

This clonotype was seen more than once but under ten times. The CDR3 nucleotides read TGTGCCAGCAGCCAAGATCGAGTAGGAGCGGGGGGTAATCAGCCCCAGCATTTT. It specifies CASSQDRVGAGGNQPQHF. The rearrangement links TRBV4-2 to TRBJ1-5, with D possibly TRBD1 on 5 matching bases. V shed 0 bases and J shed 4 bases, with 19 bases lying between them. Germline CDR1 LGHNA, CDR2 YNFKEQ. CDR3 length: 18 amino acids.

CDR3 loop: CASSLDRRGVSEQFF. The CDR3 DNA is TGTGCCAGCAGTTTGGACAGGAGGGGTGTTAGTGAGCAGTTCTTC. The rearrangement joins TRBV27 to TRBJ2-1, with D possibly being TRBD1 (7 bases). This CDR3 spans 15 amino acids. Germline V lookup: CDR1 MNHEY, CDR2 SMNVEV (reference sequence). V was trimmed by 3 bases and J by 9 bases, leaving 18 bases between them.

V is TRBV11-3 and J is TRBJ1-1, with a weak D call TRBD1 (5 bases). The CDR3 is 13 residues long. Trimming cost V 9 bases and J 0 bases, with 11 bases left between them. Germline lookup yields CDR1 SGHNT and CDR2 YENEEA. For the CDR3, the DNA is TGTGCCAGTGCAAGGGGCTTGAACACTGAAGCTTTCTTT. Amino acid sequence: CASARGLNTEAFF.

This clonotype was counted a few times. The chain carries TRBV11-2 and TRBJ2-3; possibly TRBD2 for D (5 bases). Looked up from germline, CDR1 is SGHAT and CDR2 is FQNNGV. This CDR3 is 15 amino acids long. The ends were cut back, 4 bases at V and 4 bases at J, with 15 bases in the middle. CDR3 DNA: TGTGCCAGCAGCTCGGGTAGCGTGTCGGCAGATACGCAGTATTTT. This encodes CASSSGSVSADTQYF.

The genes are TRBV6-1 and TRBJ1-2; 7 bases are a match to TRBD1. This CDR3 comprises 14 residues. Germline CDR1 and CDR2: MNHNS and SASEGT. V was clipped by 6 bases and J by 3 bases; unmatched bases: 7. CDR3 sequence (DNA): TGTGCCAGCAGCCGGGACAGCGAGGACTATGGCTACACCTTC. This encodes CASSRDSEDYGYTF.

This rearrangement joins TRBV19 to TRBJ1-2; possible D gene TRBD1, 5 bases. With 1 base removed from V and 8 bases from J, the gap between germline ends came to 14 bases. Germline lookup yields CDR1 LNHDA and CDR2 SQIVND (reference sequence). The length of the CDR3 is 14 residues. CDR3 loop: CASSIAQGSYGYTF. DNA of the CDR3: TGTGCCAGTAGTATAGCGCAGGGAAGTTACGGCTACACCTTC.

V usage is TRBV6-1 and J usage is TRBJ2-3, with 7 bases fitting TRBD2. Trimming removed 6 bases from V and 0 bases from J; junction bases left unmatched: 3. This CDR3 is built from 14 residues. Germline V lookup: CDR1 MNHNS, CDR2 SASEGT. The CDR3 DNA is TGTGCCAGCAGAGGGAGGGACAGCACAGATACGCAGTATTTT. Translated: CASRGRDSTDTQYF.

The CDR3, as DNA: TGCAGCGTGGGGAATCTCGGGGAGCTGTTTTTT. Its translation: CSVGNLGELFF. This chain links TRBV29-1 with TRBJ2-2, with D hard to call. CDR1 is SQVTM and CDR2 is ANQGSEA in the germline V gene. The CDR3 totals 11 residues. Between the trimmed V and J ends, which lost 6 bases and 7 bases, there was a span of 9 bases.

The chain couples TRBV7-2 to TRBJ2-5; 7 nucleotides align to TRBD2. V shed 3 bases, J shed 6 bases, and the junction held 4 bases outside the gene matches. The V gene's germline CDR1 is SGHTA and CDR2 FQGNSA. The CDR3 is made up of 13 amino acids. The CDR3 protein is CASSLGGTKTQYF. CDR3 in DNA: TGTGCCAGCAGCTTGGGCGGGACTAAGACCCAGTACTTC.

This sequence joins TRBV25-1 and TRBJ2-5, with a possible D match to TRBD1 (6 bases). V was cut by 6 bases and J by 0 bases, with 11 bases left in between. This CDR3 has 14 residues. Germline V gene sequence: CDR1 MGHDK, CDR2 SYGVNS. The CDR3 protein is CASSIGQNQETQYF. DNA for the CDR3: TGTGCCAGCAGCATCGGACAGAACCAAGAGACCCAGTACTTC.

V usage is TRBV5-4 and J usage is TRBJ2-7; D is unclear. Between the trimmed V and J ends, which lost 4 bases and 7 bases, there was a span of 12 bases. Per the germline V gene, CDR1 is SGHNT and CDR2 is YYREEE (reference sequence). CDR3 length equals 12 residues. CDR3 loop: CASSGPEKEQYF. CDR3 nucleotides: TGTGCCAGCAGCGGGCCAGAGAAAGAGCAGTACTTC.

The chain employs TRBV2 and TRBJ1-5; D is unclear. The V end lost 5 bases, the J end lost 0 bases, and 11 bases lay between the germline ends. The CDR3 runs 15 residues. Germline CDR1 and CDR2: SNHLY and FYNNEI. This CDR3 is CASSWTEASNQPQHF. For the CDR3, the DNA is TGTGCCAGCAGTTGGACGGAGGCTAGCAATCAGCCCCAGCATTTT.

V is TRBV2 and J is TRBJ2-2; D tentatively reads TRBD1 or TRBD2 (5 bases each). The CDR3 has 13 residues. Trimming cost V 7 bases and J 6 bases, with 12 bases left between them. Germline values: CDR1 SNHLY, CDR2 FYNNEI. The CDR3 nucleotides read TGTGCCAGCATCTGGGGGAATCCCGGGGAGCTGTTTTTT. Its protein product is CASIWGNPGELFF.

The V gene is TRBV6-1, the J gene TRBJ2-1; 10 bases map to TRBD2. The J segment lost 5 bases and the V segment lost 6 bases, leaving 4 bases of the junction unmatched. The CDR3 loop spans 14 amino acids. Per germline, CDR1 MNHNS and CDR2 SASEGT. The CDR3, as DNA: TGTGCCAGCAGGCCGGGACTAGCGAACAATGAGCAGTTCTTC. This sequence encodes CASRPGLANNEQFF.

This clonotype has a handful of counts. The chain combines TRBV20-1 with TRBJ2-3, with TRBD2 matching 12 bases. Germline V CDR1 and CDR2: DFQATT, SNEGSKA (reference sequence). This CDR3 has 15 residues. The ends lost 8 bases at V and 3 bases at J; junction bases unmatched: 9. The CDR3 spells CSTGSSGRGTDTQYF. The CDR3 bases are TGCAGTACAGGGTCTAGCGGGAGGGGGACAGATACGCAGTATTTT.